Reported below is one T cell receptor (beta chain). Its antigen is undetermined. The data belong to a study of T-cell memory formation after mild COVID-19. Overall study: The study found TCR clusters largely donor specific.

Overall study results and limits: Later expanders leaned toward CD4+, whereas clones contracting from day 15 to 85 were balanced CD4/CD8.

V shed 1 base and J 4 bases; nucleotides not matched to a gene: 7. Germline values: CDR1 LNHNV, CDR2 YYDKDF (reference sequence). The CDR3 sequence is 16 residues long. Sample barcodes and UMIs were carried by the TCR alpha and TCR beta cDNA libraries that 5'RACE generated with constant-segment primers. One entry per CDR3 protein results from TCRdb running MiXCR on the 5' RACE reads. The sample lists 90,000 to 120,000 distinct CDR3 sequences, 13% to 15% occurring once. The rearrangement uses TRBV15 and TRBJ2-1; 7 bases match TRBD2. Material for sequencing was PBMCs or a T cell subset sorted from them (not recorded which). This TCR was sampled from a man between 18 and 29 years old who had mild COVID-19 (a few samples of this study predate the infection). Cell type and time point are not known. The CDR3 region is CATSRGVERGYNEQFF. In nucleotides, the CDR3 is TGTGCCACCAGCAGAGGGGTGGAGCGGGGTTACAATGAGCAGTTCTTC.